This T cell receptor (beta chain) emerged from a study of a mutant IDH1 vaccine in newly diagnosed glioma. Produced via immunoSEQ multiplex PCR; TCRdb's table is partial and in-frame only. The table lists about 36,000 clones, more than 80% of them singletons, with over 10% in the top ten. Concerning this clone: Antigen specificity is unknown.

Time point here: week 5, during vaccination. The vaccine gave 300 ug of a 20-mer mutant IDH1 peptide subcutaneously per dose. With 3 bases removed from V and 3 bases from J, the gap between germline ends came to 12 bases. CDR1 is LNHDA and CDR2 is SQIVND in the germline V gene (reference sequence). The CDR3 is 14 residues long. The genes are TRBV19 and TRBJ2-7; D remains ambiguous. This sample comprised PBMCs, obtained from a glioma patient whose treatment included an IDH1 peptide vaccine. The origin of this receptor is a man aged 45 to 65 with glioma. CDR3 DNA sequence: TGTGCCAGTAGTATGGCAGTGGTTGGCTACGAGCAGTACTTC. This translates into CASSMAVVGYEQYF.